A single T cell receptor beta chain is shown here with its context. The antigen is unknown. This may stem from a read error, because a much larger clone lies one nucleotide away. It was with a sample-barcoded 5' primer and a J-beta primer mix that a second PCR of roughly 7 to 12 cycles was run. Each cDNA molecule carried a tag from a template-switch adaptor that contained 12 random nucleotides. TCRdb reanalysed the 5' RACE reads using MiXCR and keeps one entry per CDR3 protein. There are about 650,000 distinct CDR3 sequences in the sample; 32% occur only once, and approximately 15% lies in the top ten. This record comes from a study of blood T cells in healthy people across ages. Per sample, extraction of total RNA gave at least 5.5 micrograms in every case. Study-wide findings and caveats: Percentage of naive T cells showed a strong correlation with TCR beta diversity. A conclusive naive versus antigen-experienced comparison was prevented by the unsorted PBMCs.

The sample was blood. This TCR derives from a woman over 75 in good health.

For the CDR3, the DNA is TGTGCCAGCACCCAGTCGGGGGAAGGAGGCGGAAAACTGTTTTTT. Protein sequence: CASTQSGEGGGKLFF. The rearrangement joins TRBV6-1 to TRBJ1-4, with D perhaps matching TRBD1 (5 bases). V was trimmed by 7 bases and J by 10 bases, leaving 22 bases between them. CDR1 is MNHNS, CDR2 SASEGT, per germline. The CDR3 is made up of 15 amino acids.